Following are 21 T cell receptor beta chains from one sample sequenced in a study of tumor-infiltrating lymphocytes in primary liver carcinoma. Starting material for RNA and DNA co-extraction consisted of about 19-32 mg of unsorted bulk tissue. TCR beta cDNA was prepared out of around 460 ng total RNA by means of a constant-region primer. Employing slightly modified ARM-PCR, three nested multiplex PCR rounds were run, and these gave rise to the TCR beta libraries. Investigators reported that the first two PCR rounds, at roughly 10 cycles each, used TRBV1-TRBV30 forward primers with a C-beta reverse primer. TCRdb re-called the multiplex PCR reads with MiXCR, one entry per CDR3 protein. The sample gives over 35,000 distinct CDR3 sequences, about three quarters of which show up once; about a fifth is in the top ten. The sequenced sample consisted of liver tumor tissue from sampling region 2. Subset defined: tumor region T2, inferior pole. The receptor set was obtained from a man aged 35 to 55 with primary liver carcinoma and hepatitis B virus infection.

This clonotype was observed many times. The CDR3 region has the DNA TGTGCCAGCAGGAGCTTACAGGGGGTGGGGTACTTC. It translates to CASRSLQGVGYF. The chain has TRBV28 and TRBJ2-4; TRBD1 agrees at 8 bases. CDR3 length equals 12 residues. The V segment lost 6 bases and the J segment 15 bases; nucleotides outside the gene matches: 10. The V gene's germline CDR1 is MDHEN and CDR2 SYDVKM.

The CDR3 loop reads CATGEWGTQYF. The CDR3 coding sequence is TGTGCCACTGGTGAATGGGGTACACAGTATTTT. The chain combines TRBV6-5 with TRBJ2-3, with unresolved D. The V and J ends lost 10 bases and 12 bases respectively, with 17 bases between them. CDR3 size: 11 residues. The germline CDR1 and CDR2 sequences are MNHEY and SVGAGI.

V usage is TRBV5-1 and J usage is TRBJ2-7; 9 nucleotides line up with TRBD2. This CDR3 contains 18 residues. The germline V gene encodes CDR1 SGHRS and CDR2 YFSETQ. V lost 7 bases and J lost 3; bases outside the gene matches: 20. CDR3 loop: CASGLRTSVTGGSYEQYF. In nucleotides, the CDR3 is TGCGCCAGCGGCCTCAGGACTAGCGTAACTGGGGGAAGCTACGAGCAGTACTTC. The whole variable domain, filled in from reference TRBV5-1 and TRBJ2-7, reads KAGVTQTPRYLIKTRGQQVTLSCSPISGHRSVSWYQQTPGQGLQFLFEYFSETQRNKGNFPGRFSGRQFSNSRSEMNVSTLELGDSALYLCASGLRTSVTGGSYEQYFGPGTRLTVT.

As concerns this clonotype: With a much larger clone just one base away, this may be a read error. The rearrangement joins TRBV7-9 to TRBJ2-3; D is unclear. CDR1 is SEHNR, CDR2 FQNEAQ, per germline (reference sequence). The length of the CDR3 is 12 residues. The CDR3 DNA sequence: TGTATCAGCAGCCCCCGACTAGATACGCAGTATTTT. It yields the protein CISSPRLDTQYF.

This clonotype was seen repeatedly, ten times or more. CDR3: CASSLYHFPGLAEHNEQFF. For the CDR3, the DNA is TGTGCCAGCAGTTTATACCACTTTCCGGGACTAGCGGAGCACAATGAGCAGTTCTTC. The gene calls are TRBV28 and TRBJ2-1, with TRBD2 identical over 11 bases. The length of the CDR3 is 19 residues. J gave up 5 bases and V 1 base, and 13 bases lay outside the gene matches. Germline V lookup: CDR1 MDHEN, CDR2 SYDVKM.

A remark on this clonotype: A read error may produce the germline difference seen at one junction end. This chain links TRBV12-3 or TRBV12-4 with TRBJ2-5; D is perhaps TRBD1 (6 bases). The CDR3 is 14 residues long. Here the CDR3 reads CAGSTETGGEIQYF. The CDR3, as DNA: TGTGCCGGCAGTACCGAGACAGGCGGAGAGATCCAGTATTTC.

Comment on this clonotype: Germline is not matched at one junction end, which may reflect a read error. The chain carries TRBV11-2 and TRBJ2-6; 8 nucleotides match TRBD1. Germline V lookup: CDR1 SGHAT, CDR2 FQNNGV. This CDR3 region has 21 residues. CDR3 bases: TGTGCTAGCAGTATGGGTGGAGACAGGGGCATTTCCCTCTCTGGGGCCAACGTCCTGATTTTC. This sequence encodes CASSMGGDRGISLSGANVLIF.

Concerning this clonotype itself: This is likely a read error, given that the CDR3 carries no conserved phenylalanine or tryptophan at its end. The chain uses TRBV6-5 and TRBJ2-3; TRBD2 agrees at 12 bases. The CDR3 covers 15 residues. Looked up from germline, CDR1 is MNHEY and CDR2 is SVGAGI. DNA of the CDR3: TGTGCAGGCAACCCAGGACTAGCGGGAACAGATACGCAGTATTTA. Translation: CAGNPGLAGTDTQYL.

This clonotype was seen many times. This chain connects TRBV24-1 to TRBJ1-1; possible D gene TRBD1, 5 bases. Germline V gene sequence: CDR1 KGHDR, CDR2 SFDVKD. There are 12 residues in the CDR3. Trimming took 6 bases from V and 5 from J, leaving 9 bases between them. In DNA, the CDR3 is TGTGCCACCAGTCAGGGTCGAACTGAAGCTTTCTTT. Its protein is CATSQGRTEAFF.

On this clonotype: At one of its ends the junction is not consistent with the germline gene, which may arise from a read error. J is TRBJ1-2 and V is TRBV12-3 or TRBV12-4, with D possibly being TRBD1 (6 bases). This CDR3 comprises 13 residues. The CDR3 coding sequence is TGCGCCAGCACTTCCTGGGACAAGGGGGACTACACCTTC. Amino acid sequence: CASTSWDKGDYTF.

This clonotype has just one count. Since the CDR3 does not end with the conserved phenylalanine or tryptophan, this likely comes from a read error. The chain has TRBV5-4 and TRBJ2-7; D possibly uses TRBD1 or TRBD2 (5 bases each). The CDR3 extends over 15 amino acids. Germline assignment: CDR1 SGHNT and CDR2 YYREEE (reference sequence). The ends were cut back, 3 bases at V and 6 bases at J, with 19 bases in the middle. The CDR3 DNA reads TGTGCCAGCAGCTCTGGGGCAGGCGCGAGGGGCGAGCAGTACATC. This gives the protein CASSSGAGARGEQYI.

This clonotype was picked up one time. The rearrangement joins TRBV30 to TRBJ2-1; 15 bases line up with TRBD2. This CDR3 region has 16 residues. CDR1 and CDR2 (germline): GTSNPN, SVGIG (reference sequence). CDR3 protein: CTSSARTSGRENEQFF. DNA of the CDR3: TGTACCTCGAGTGCTCGGACTAGCGGGAGGGAGAATGAGCAGTTCTTC. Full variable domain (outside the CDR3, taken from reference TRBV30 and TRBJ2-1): SQTIHQWPATLVQPVGSPLSLECTVEGTSNPNLYWYRQAAGRGLQLLFYSVGIGQISSEVPQNLSASRPQDRQFILSSKKLLLSDSGFYLCTSSARTSGRENEQFFGPGTRLTVL.

The CDR3 is CVCRTGGRETQYF. The DNA for the CDR3 is TGTGTCTGCAGGACAGGGGGCCGGGAGACCCAGTACTTC. The chain joins TRBV6-1 to TRBJ2-5, with TRBD1 matching 11 bases. The CDR3 extends over 13 amino acids. Per germline, CDR1 MNHNS and CDR2 SASEGT.

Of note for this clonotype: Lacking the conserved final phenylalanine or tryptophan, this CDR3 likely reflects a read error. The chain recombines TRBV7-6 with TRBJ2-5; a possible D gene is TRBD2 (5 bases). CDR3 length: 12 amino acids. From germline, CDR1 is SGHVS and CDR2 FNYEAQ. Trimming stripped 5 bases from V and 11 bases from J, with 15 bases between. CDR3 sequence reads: CASSRSEWTQYS. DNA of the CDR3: TGTGCCAGCAGCCGGTCTGAGTGGACTCAGTACTCC.

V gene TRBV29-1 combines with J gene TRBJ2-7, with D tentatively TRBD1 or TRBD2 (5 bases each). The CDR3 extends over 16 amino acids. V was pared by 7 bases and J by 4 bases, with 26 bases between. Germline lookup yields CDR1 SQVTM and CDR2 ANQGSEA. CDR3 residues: CSAMKSGTATPYEQYF. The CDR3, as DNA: TGCAGCGCCATGAAATCTGGGACCGCCACTCCATACGAGCAGTACTTC.

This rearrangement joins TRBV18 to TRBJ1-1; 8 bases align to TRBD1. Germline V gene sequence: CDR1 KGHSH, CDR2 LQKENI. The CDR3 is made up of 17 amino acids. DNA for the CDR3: TGTGTAAGCTCACTCGGTCCCGGGACAGGAATGAACACTGAAGCTTTCTTT. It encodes CVSSLGPGTGMNTEAFF. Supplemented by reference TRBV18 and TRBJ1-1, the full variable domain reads NAGVMQNPRHLVRRRGQEARLRCSPMKGHSHVYWYRQLPEEGLKFMVYLQKENIIDESGMPKERFSAEFPKEGPSILRIQQVVRGDSAAYFCVSSLGPGTGMNTEAFFGQGTRLTVV.

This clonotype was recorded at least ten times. The CDR3, as DNA: TGCGCCAGCAGCCTGACTAGCCTGGGCTACAATGAGCAGTTCTTC. Translation gives CASSLTSLGYNEQFF. The V and J genes are TRBV5-1 and TRBJ2-1; 7 bases agree with TRBD2. The V gene's germline CDR1 is SGHRS and CDR2 YFSETQ. This CDR3 spans 15 amino acids. With 4 bases clipped from V and 3 bases from J, the junction kept 7 bases outside the gene matches.

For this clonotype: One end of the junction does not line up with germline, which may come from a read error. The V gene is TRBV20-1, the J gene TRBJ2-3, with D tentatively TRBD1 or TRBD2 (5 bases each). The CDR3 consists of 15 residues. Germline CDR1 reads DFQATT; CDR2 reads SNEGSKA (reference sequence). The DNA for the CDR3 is TGCAATGCTAGTGGTTCTGGGGGTCGGACAGATACGCAGTATTTT. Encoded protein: CNASGSGGRTDTQYF.

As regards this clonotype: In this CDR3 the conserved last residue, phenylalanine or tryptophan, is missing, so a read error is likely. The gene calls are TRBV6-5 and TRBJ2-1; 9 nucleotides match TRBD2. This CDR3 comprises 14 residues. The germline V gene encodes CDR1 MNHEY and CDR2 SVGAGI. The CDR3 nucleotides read TGCGCCAGCAGTCGACTAGCGGATTACAACGAGCAGTTCCTC. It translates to CASSRLADYNEQFL.

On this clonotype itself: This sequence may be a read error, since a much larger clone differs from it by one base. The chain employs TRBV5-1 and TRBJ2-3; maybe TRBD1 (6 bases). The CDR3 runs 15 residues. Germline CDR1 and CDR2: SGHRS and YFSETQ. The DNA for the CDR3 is TGCGCCAGCAGCGGGACAATTAGTAGCACAGATACGCATTATTTT. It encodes CASSGTISSTDTHYF. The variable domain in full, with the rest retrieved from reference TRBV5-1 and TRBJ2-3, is KAGVTQTPRYLIKTRGQQVTLSCSPISGHRSVSWYQQTPGQGLQFLFEYFSETQRNKGNFPGRFSGRQFSNSRSEMNVSTLELGDSALYLCASSGTISSTDTHYFGPGTRLTVL.

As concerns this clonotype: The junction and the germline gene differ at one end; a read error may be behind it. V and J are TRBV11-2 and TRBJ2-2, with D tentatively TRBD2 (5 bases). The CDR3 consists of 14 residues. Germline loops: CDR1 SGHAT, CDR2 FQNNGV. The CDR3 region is CASSRCLNTGELFF. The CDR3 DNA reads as TGTGCCAGCAGCCGATGTTTGAACACCGGGGAGCTGTTTTTC.